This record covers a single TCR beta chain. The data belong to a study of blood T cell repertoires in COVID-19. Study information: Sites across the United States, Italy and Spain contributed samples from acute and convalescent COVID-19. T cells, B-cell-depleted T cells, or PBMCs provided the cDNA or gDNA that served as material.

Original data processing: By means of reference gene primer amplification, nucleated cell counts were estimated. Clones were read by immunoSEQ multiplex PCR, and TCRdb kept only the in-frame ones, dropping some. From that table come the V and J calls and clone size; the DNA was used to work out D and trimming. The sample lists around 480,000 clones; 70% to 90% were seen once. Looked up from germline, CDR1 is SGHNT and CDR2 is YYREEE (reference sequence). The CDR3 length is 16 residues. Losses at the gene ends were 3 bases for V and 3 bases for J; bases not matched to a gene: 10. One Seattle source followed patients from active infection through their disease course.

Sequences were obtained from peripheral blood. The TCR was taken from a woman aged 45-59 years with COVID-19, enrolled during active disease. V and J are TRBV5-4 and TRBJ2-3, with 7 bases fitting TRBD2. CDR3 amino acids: CASSYLRTSQTDTQYF. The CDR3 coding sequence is TGTGCCAGCAGCTACCTACGGACTAGTCAAACAGATACGCAGTATTTT.